A selection of T cell receptor beta chains follows, all from one sample in a study of blood T cell repertoires in COVID-19. Sequenced by immunoSEQ multiplex PCR; TCRdb stores in-frame clones only, minus some. Found here are roughly 40,000 clones, over 75% of them singletons; the top ten hold approximately 8.1%. What was sequenced was peripheral blood. These receptors all stem from a woman aged 65 to 85 with acute or convalescent COVID-19. The conserved cysteine and the conserved F or W are not part of the CDR3 here.

TRBV24-1,TRBJ2-5,ATSDHVGGEETQY
TRBV11-3,TRBJ2-3,ASRGLAGVRTDTQY
TRBV4-3,TRBJ2-3,ASSQGASGSTDTQY
TRBV7-3,TRBJ1-2,ASSAAGQLNYGYT
TRBV2,TRBJ2-5,ASSELLEETQY
TRBV24-1,TRBJ2-3,ATGSTGFTDTQY
TRBV6-5,TRBJ2-3,ASSKSGDTQY
TRBV4-1,TRBJ1-5,ASSQDVAGGNQPQH
TRBV11-2,TRBJ2-4,ASSFRGLAGGLAKNIQY
TRBV7-8,TRBJ2-1,ASSLRVGGRNEQF
TRBV7-2,TRBJ2-2,ASSLGGVTGTTGELF
TRBV4-2,TRBJ1-2,ASSQGEFNRVAGYT
TRBV6-5,TRBJ1-1,ASSKPQGTAEAF
TRBV3-1/TRBV3-2,TRBJ1-1,ASSPLSRGTEAF
TRBV19,TRBJ1-1,ASSIVGGGWNTEAF
TRBV12-3/TRBV12-4,TRBJ2-1,ASSLVRDKF
TRBV3-1/TRBV3-2,TRBJ2-2,ASTPGTSGRWNTGELF
TRBV18,TRBJ2-1,ASSPGADNEQF
TRBV5-4,TRBJ2-5,ASSLAGLAGKETQY
TRBV10-3,TRBJ2-5,AIRADRREVQETQY
TRBV24-1,TRBJ2-1,ATSDPSGDNEQF
TRBV7-9,TRBJ2-1,ASSPTSGGYNEQF
TRBV28,TRBJ2-2,ASSLAGWATGELF
TRBV27,TRBJ1-4,ASRSQGATNEKLF
TRBV11-2,TRBJ1-5,ASSLGPTDGNQPQH
TRBV7-6,TRBJ2-1,ASSLRQGAYNEQF
TRBV13,TRBJ1-1,ASSFKGQGGTEAF
TRBV4-1,TRBJ1-2,ASSRGTDLGYGYT
TRBV6-5,TRBJ1-4,ASRGTVREKLF
TRBV19,TRBJ1-4,ASSIWGRNNEKLF
TRBV29-1,TRBJ2-1,SVSLLAEYNEQF
TRBV27,TRBJ1-6,ASRWTGSNSPLH
TRBV12-3/TRBV12-4,TRBJ2-1,ASSPRRDNEQF
TRBV7-2,TRBJ2-2,ASSLAGGPGELF
TRBV28,TRBJ1-6,ASDPSTGAGNSPLH
TRBV19,TRBJ1-1,ASSVGQGTEAF
TRBV7-9,TRBJ1-4,ASRTGAQGEKLF
TRBV7-9,TRBJ1-1,ASSLREGITEAF
TRBV30,TRBJ1-2,ASLKDSVNGYT
TRBV10-1,TRBJ1-6,ASSELYVSLH
TRBV7-8,TRBJ1-5,ASRLKARDNYSNQPQH
TRBV28,TRBJ2-3,ASSRSDTQY
TRBV10-2,TRBJ2-5,ASSPRTGGGETQY
TRBV30,TRBJ1-1,AWMMFGVQFGAEAF
TRBV18,TRBJ2-2,ASSHQGNLRTGELF
TRBV10-3,TRBJ1-3,AAQGSGNTIY
TRBV27,TRBJ2-1,ASSRDFYNEQF
TRBV2,TRBJ2-3,ASSEIGTGVGTDTQY
TRBV5-5,TRBJ1-5,ASSLTGQGSQPQH
TRBV24-1,TRBJ2-2,ATSTVSSRPYSGELF
TRBV18,TRBJ1-5,ASSPETGQQPQH
TRBV3-1/TRBV3-2,TRBJ2-3,ASSGTEPGTQY
TRBV19,TRBJ1-4,ASSPYDSTTNEKLF